This passage covers 28 T cell receptor beta chains from one sample sequenced in a study of blood T cell repertoires in COVID-19. The repertoire was sequenced with immunoSEQ multiplex PCR; TCRdb's copy has only in-frame clones and lacks some. The sample gives about 160,000 clones, roughly 90% of which show up once; about 4.6% is in the top ten. Sequences were obtained from peripheral blood. These receptors were taken from a man younger than 45 with COVID-19, enrolled during active disease.

This rearrangement joins TRBV19 to TRBJ1-1, with D maybe TRBD1 (6 bases). Trimming removed 3 bases at V and 10 bases at J, with 12 bases between. Germline V gene data show CDR1 as LNHDA and CDR2 as SQIVND (reference sequence). This CDR3 is built from 12 residues. The CDR3 DNA reads TGTGCCAGTAGTATTCCCGGGACAAGAGCTTTCTTT. Translation gives CASSIPGTRAFF.

The V gene is TRBV18, the J gene TRBJ2-3, with 7 bases fitting TRBD1. Per germline, CDR1 KGHSH and CDR2 LQKENI. J was trimmed by 4 bases and V by 6 bases; bases with no gene match: 1. The CDR3 is 12 amino acids. Here the CDR3 DNA reads TGTGCCAGCTCGAGGGGGCCAGATACGCAGTATTTT. Protein sequence: CASSRGPDTQYF.

This clone was observed a single time. The V gene is TRBV7-2, the J gene TRBJ1-5; 7 bases match TRBD1. The CDR3 runs 15 residues. V gave up 5 bases and J gave up 4 bases; unmatched junction bases: 8. CDR1 is SGHTA, CDR2 FQGNSA, per germline. CDR3 loop: CASSGPQGINQPQHF. The CDR3 nucleotides are TGTGCCAGCAGCGGTCCACAGGGGATAAATCAGCCCCAGCATTTT.

V usage is TRBV6-5 and J usage is TRBJ2-1; 10 bases fit TRBD2. CDR1 and CDR2 (germline): MNHEY, SVGAGI. The CDR3 runs to 16 residues. J was trimmed by 7 bases and V by 2 bases; bases with no gene match: 8. CDR3 DNA sequence: TGTGCCAGCAGTTACAGCGGGAGGGTCGGGAAAAATGAGCAGTTCTTC. Its translation is CASSYSGRVGKNEQFF.

The gene calls are TRBV6-5 and TRBJ2-4; D is uncertain. Germline CDR1 and CDR2: MNHEY and SVGAGI. Trimming stripped 7 bases from V and 0 bases from J, with 13 bases between. CDR3 size: 15 residues. The CDR3 DNA reads TGTGCCAGCACCCAGACGACACCAGCCAAAAACATTCAGTACTTC. Translating it yields CASTQTTPAKNIQYF.

The chain employs TRBV6-5 and TRBJ1-4; 8 nucleotides agree with TRBD1. Trimming cost V 0 bases and J 6 bases; bases outside gene matches: 3. Germline CDR1 and CDR2: MNHEY and SVGAGI. This CDR3 is built from 15 residues. The CDR3 sequence: CASSYSHRGDEKLFF. In DNA form, the CDR3 reads TGTGCCAGCAGTTACTCTCACAGGGGGGATGAAAAACTGTTTTTT.

The V and J genes are TRBV28 and TRBJ2-2; 7 nucleotides match TRBD2. CDR1 and CDR2 (germline): MDHEN, SYDVKM. The CDR3 sequence is 15 residues long. Germline trimming cut 2 bases from V and 1 base from J; bases unmatched to any gene: 1. This chain's CDR3 is CASSLSGMNTGELFF. For the CDR3, the DNA is TGTGCCAGCAGTTTAAGCGGGATGAACACCGGGGAGCTGTTTTTT.

The V and J genes are TRBV7-2 and TRBJ1-2, with 9 bases matching TRBD1. V shed 5 bases and J 5 bases; nucleotides not matched to a gene: 9. Germline CDR1 is SGHTA and CDR2 is FQGNSA. CDR3 size: 15 residues. CDR3 nucleotide sequence: TGTGCCAGCAGCGGTTGGGACAGGGAAAAGTATGGCTACACCTTC. The encoded protein is CASSGWDREKYGYTF.

This clone was counted between two and nine times. The chain carries TRBV6-2 or TRBV6-3 and TRBJ1-5, with 8 bases that match TRBD1. With 5 bases clipped from V and 6 bases from J, the junction kept 3 bases outside the gene matches. CDR3 length: 13 residues. Germline CDR1 is MNHEY and CDR2 is SVGEGT. The CDR3 DNA is TGTGCCAGCAGTCCGGACAGGGTTCAGCCCCAGCATTTT. Translated: CASSPDRVQPQHF.

This rearrangement joins TRBV15 to TRBJ1-2; no clear D gene. The length of the CDR3 is 13 residues. The V and J ends lost 1 base and 4 bases respectively, with 7 bases between them. Germline CDR1 is LNHNV and CDR2 is YYDKDF (reference sequence). The CDR3 bases are TGTGCCACCAGCAGAGGGAGAATCTATGGCTACACCTTC. It is translated as CATSRGRIYGYTF.

This chain connects TRBV7-2 to TRBJ2-7; 13 bases are shared with TRBD2. After removal of 5 bases from V and 7 bases from J, the junction contained 11 bases not matched to a gene. This CDR3 is built from 16 residues. The germline V gene has CDR1 SGHTA and CDR2 FQGNSA. CDR3 sequence (DNA): TGTGCCAGCAGCCCCTCGTGGACTAGCGGGGGCGGTGAGCAGTACTTC. Translation: CASSPSWTSGGGEQYF.

The chain couples TRBV13 to TRBJ2-7; 13 positions agree with TRBD2. Germline CDR1 PRHDT, CDR2 FYEKMQ (reference sequence). This CDR3 is built from 15 residues. The J segment lost 4 bases and the V segment lost 6 bases, leaving 6 bases of the junction unmatched. The CDR3 reads CASSSRLAGGYEQYF. CDR3 DNA sequence: TGTGCCAGCAGTTCCCGACTAGCGGGAGGTTACGAGCAGTACTTC.

The CDR3 nucleotides read TGTGCCAGTAGTATTCTCGGACAGGGTAGGAACGTCCATCACAATGAGCAGTTCTTC. It is translated as CASSILGQGRNVHHNEQFF. V and J are TRBV19 and TRBJ2-1; 8 nucleotides agree with TRBD1. There are 19 residues in the CDR3. With V trimmed by 3 bases and J by 5 bases, 18 bases remained unmatched. Germline loops: CDR1 LNHDA, CDR2 SQIVND (reference sequence).

This clone was seen a handful of times. CDR3: CASRSGVPNTGELFF. CDR3 sequence (DNA): TGTGCCAGCAGAAGCGGGGTTCCGAACACCGGGGAGCTGTTTTTT. This chain uses TRBV2 with TRBJ2-2; 7 bases are a match to TRBD2. The V gene end was trimmed by 6 bases and the J gene end by 0 bases; junction bases not matched to a gene: 4. Germline V gene lookup returns CDR1 SNHLY and CDR2 FYNNEI. The CDR3 has 15 residues.

The chain combines TRBV7-2 with TRBJ1-5, with D possibly matching TRBD1 (6 bases). Germline V gene lookup returns CDR1 SGHTA and CDR2 FQGNSA. V was clipped by 1 base and J by 6 bases, with 10 bases between them. CDR3 length equals 14 residues. The CDR3: CASSLGGGSQPQHF. CDR3 DNA sequence: TGTGCCAGCAGCTTAGGGGGGGGCAGTCAGCCCCAGCATTTT.

The chain combines TRBV18 with TRBJ1-5, with 8 bases identical to TRBD1. V dropped 2 bases and J dropped 4; count of bases not matched to a gene: 10. The CDR3 contains 17 residues. Germline values: CDR1 KGHSH, CDR2 LQKENI. The CDR3 is CASSPTIGTGENQPQHF. Here the CDR3 DNA reads TGTGCCAGCTCACCAACCATCGGGACAGGAGAAAATCAGCCCCAGCATTTT.

This clone was seen only once. The chain combines TRBV23-1 with TRBJ2-7; D unresolved. TRBV23-1 belongs to the ORF category, with a function that is uncertain. The CDR3 sequence is 16 residues long. Trimming cost V 1 base and J 3 bases, with 16 bases left between them. CDR3 residues: CASSQCARENYYEQYF. DNA for the CDR3: TGCGCCAGCAGTCAATGTGCGCGAGAGAACTACTACGAGCAGTACTTC.

The J gene is TRBJ1-6, the V gene TRBV7-6; D remains unclear. Germline CDR1 is SGHVS and CDR2 is FNYEAQ. V was clipped by 4 bases and J by 4 bases, with 11 bases between them. The CDR3 extends over 15 amino acids. The CDR3 DNA sequence: TGTGCCAGCAGCTCCGGATACGGGTATAATTCACCCCTCCACTTT. Translation gives CASSSGYGYNSPLHF.

This chain joins TRBV6-4 and TRBJ1-6, with TRBD1 matching over 7 bases. The V gene end was trimmed by 6 bases and the J gene end by 9 bases; junction bases not matched to a gene: 11. The CDR3 length is 15 residues. CDR1 is MRHNA, CDR2 SNTAGT, per germline. CDR3 amino acids: CASRTPGQLASPLHF. DNA for the CDR3: TGTGCCAGCAGAACTCCGGGACAGTTGGCTTCACCCCTCCACTTT.

A single count supports this clone. J is TRBJ2-4 and V is TRBV7-2; 8 bases are shared with TRBD1. Germline values: CDR1 SGHTA, CDR2 FQGNSA. Trimming took 1 base from V and 0 from J; bases not matched to a gene: 2. The CDR3 is 16 amino acids. The CDR3 nucleotides read TGTGCCAGCAGCTTAGGGACAGGGACAGCCAAAAACATTCAGTACTTC. It translates to CASSLGTGTAKNIQYF.

This chain joins TRBV19 and TRBJ1-2; 7 bases line up with TRBD1. The J segment lost 6 bases and the V segment lost 5 bases, leaving 6 bases of the junction unmatched. The CDR3 runs to 13 residues. Germline V CDR1 and CDR2: LNHDA, SQIVND (reference sequence). CDR3 DNA: TGTGCCAGTAGTCCCCCCGACAGGGATGGCTACACCTTC. As protein: CASSPPDRDGYTF.

The chain couples TRBV7-3 to TRBJ2-3; 11 bases line up with TRBD2. The CDR3 extends over 19 amino acids. Looked up from germline, CDR1 is SGHTA and CDR2 is FQGTGA. V lost 1 base and J lost 5; bases outside the gene matches: 14. The CDR3 DNA reads TGTGCCAGCAGCTTAATATTCTCGGGTAGCGGGGGGGCCAGAGATACGCAGTATTTT. Its translation is CASSLIFSGSGGARDTQYF.

V usage is TRBV4-1 and J usage is TRBJ2-1; D not certain. This CDR3 comprises 15 residues. The germline CDR1 and CDR2 sequences are MGHRA and YSYEKL. The V gene lost 0 bases and the J gene lost 6 bases, with 12 bases spanning the gap. The CDR3 spells CASSQDLHSLNEQFF. The CDR3 nucleotides read TGCGCCAGCAGCCAAGATCTTCACAGTCTCAATGAGCAGTTCTTC.

As concerns this clone: A read error likely explains this, since a far larger clone differs by one base. The J gene is TRBJ1-5, the V gene TRBV7-8; unclear D gene. Germline V CDR1 and CDR2: SGHVS, FQNEAQ. V dropped 1 base and J dropped 0 bases, with 4 bases sitting between them. There are 14 residues in the CDR3. CDR3 nucleotide sequence: TGTGCCAGCAGCTTAGACAATAGCAATCAGCCCCAGCATTTT. Translated: CASSLDNSNQPQHF.

The chain carries TRBV5-1 and TRBJ2-1; possible D gene TRBD2, 5 bases. CDR1 is SGHRS, CDR2 YFSETQ, per germline. The CDR3 sequence is 15 residues long. The V end lost 0 bases, the J end lost 4 bases, and 11 bases lay between the germline ends. The CDR3 protein is CASSLESGLYNEQFF. CDR3 nucleotide sequence: TGCGCCAGCAGCTTGGAAAGCGGCCTTTACAATGAGCAGTTCTTC.

The chain couples TRBV18 to TRBJ1-2; 8 bases line up with TRBD1. V lost 2 bases to trimming and J lost 8 bases; unmatched junction nucleotides: 4. CDR1 and CDR2 from the germline V gene are KGHSH and LQKENI. This CDR3 is built from 13 residues. DNA for the CDR3: TGTGCCAGCTCACCAGTGACAGGGGACGGCTACACCTTC. This codes for CASSPVTGDGYTF.

V is TRBV6-5 and J is TRBJ2-7; 8 positions agree with TRBD1. V was clipped by 4 bases and J by 3 bases; unmatched bases: 8. Looked up from germline, CDR1 is MNHEY and CDR2 is SVGAGI. The CDR3 is made up of 15 amino acids. This CDR3 is CASSSRTGSYYEQYF. CDR3 sequence (DNA): TGTGCCAGCAGTTCTAGGACAGGGTCCTACTACGAGCAGTACTTC.

The V and J genes are TRBV10-3 and TRBJ1-4; possibly TRBD1 for D (6 bases). The CDR3 covers 15 residues. Trimming took 3 bases from V and 3 from J, leaving 11 bases between them. Germline V gene data show CDR1 as ENHRY and CDR2 as SYGVKD. CDR3 loop: CAISDLGAANEKLFF. CDR3 DNA sequence: TGTGCCATCAGTGATCTGGGGGCGGCTAATGAAAAACTGTTTTTT.